The 32 T cell receptor beta chains presented below share a single source sample, sequenced in a study of blood T cell repertoires in COVID-19. The data were produced by immunoSEQ multiplex PCR, yet TCRdb's version contains in-frame clones alone and is incomplete. The table includes 300,000 to 450,000 clones, 70% to 90% detected once. Sequencing was carried out using peripheral blood. These receptor sequences come from a human donor in a cohort sampled during active COVID-19.

The genes are TRBV28 and TRBJ2-2; a weak D match, TRBD2 (7 bases). Trimming shortened V by 6 bases and J by 4 bases, and 15 bases separated the two germline ends. Germline V gives CDR1 MDHEN, CDR2 SYDVKM. CDR3 size: 15 residues. CDR3 protein: CASRQGGPGTGELFF. The CDR3 DNA sequence: TGTGCCAGCAGACAGGGAGGGCCGGGCACCGGGGAGCTGTTTTTT.

This clone appeared many times. The chain links TRBV10-1 to TRBJ2-2; D is unclear. CDR3 length: 13 residues. Germline CDR1 is WNHNN and CDR2 is SYGVQD (reference sequence). V lost 3 bases to trimming and J lost 2 bases, with 4 bases between them. DNA for the CDR3: TGCGCCAGCAGTGATTCTAACACCGGGGAGCTGTTTTTT. Protein sequence: CASSDSNTGELFF.

The rearrangement joins TRBV28 to TRBJ1-1, with D unresolved. CDR1 and CDR2 from the germline V gene are MDHEN and SYDVKM. The CDR3 consists of 12 residues. Deletions cut 7 bases from V and 6 bases from J, with 12 bases between. This CDR3 reads CASTPGMPEAFF. As DNA, the CDR3 is TGTGCCAGCACTCCGGGGATGCCTGAAGCTTTCTTT.

CDR3: CASSLGERTGFGQPQHF. The DNA for the CDR3 is TGTGCCAGCAGTTTAGGGGAAAGGACAGGGTTTGGTCAGCCCCAGCATTTT. This sequence joins TRBV28 and TRBJ1-5; TRBD1 matches at 8 bases. The CDR3 is 17 amino acids. The germline gives CDR1 MDHEN, CDR2 SYDVKM. Trimming at V came to 2 bases and at J to 6 bases, leaving 12 bases not matched to a gene.

The chain couples TRBV5-6 to TRBJ2-2; 9 bases are shared with TRBD2. From germline, CDR1 is SGHDT and CDR2 YYEEEE. V was pared by 6 bases and J by 1 base, with 4 bases of the junction left unmatched. This CDR3 has 15 amino acids. This chain's CDR3 is CASNLAGLNTGELFF. CDR3 sequence (DNA): TGTGCCAGCAACCTAGCGGGATTGAACACCGGGGAGCTGTTTTTT.

V usage is TRBV5-1 and J usage is TRBJ2-2, with a weak D call TRBD1 (6 bases). Germline V lookup: CDR1 SGHRS, CDR2 YFSETQ. V was cut by 1 base and J by 5 bases, with 12 bases left in between. There are 15 residues in the CDR3. CDR3 in DNA: TGCGCCAGCAGCTTGACGGGCAGGGGTACCGGGGAGCTGTTTTTT. Its translation is CASSLTGRGTGELFF.

This clone was seen a few times. The chain uses TRBV2 and TRBJ1-5; D gene uncertain. The V gene's germline CDR1 is SNHLY and CDR2 FYNNEI. V was shortened by 8 bases and J by 2 bases, with 13 bases between the two germline ends. This CDR3 has 14 amino acids. The CDR3 sequence is CASEASFGNQPQHF. DNA of the CDR3: TGTGCCAGCGAAGCCTCCTTCGGCAATCAGCCCCAGCATTTT.

Concerning this clone itself: One junction end does not reproduce the germline sequence, and a read error may be involved. V gene TRBV28 combines with J gene TRBJ1-2; D perhaps matches TRBD1 (5 bases). This CDR3 has 13 residues. Germline V gene sequence: CDR1 MDHEN, CDR2 SYDVKM. CDR3 residues: CASSLLGIGRVSF. As DNA, the CDR3 is TGTGCCAGCAGTTTATTGGGAATTGGCAGGGTATCATTC.

This CDR3 is CASSYQDTQYF. The CDR3 coding sequence is TGTGCCAGCAGTTACCAAGATACGCAGTATTTT. V usage is TRBV6-5 and J usage is TRBJ2-3; no clear D. Germline V lookup: CDR1 MNHEY, CDR2 SVGAGI. The CDR3 has 11 residues. V was cut by 2 bases and J by 5 bases, with 2 bases left in between.

This clone was detected only a few times. The V call is TRBV11-2, the J call TRBJ2-3; D perhaps matches TRBD2 (6 bases). V was pared by 6 bases and J by 0 bases, with 10 bases between. The CDR3 spans 14 residues. Germline values: CDR1 SGHAT, CDR2 FQNNGV. The CDR3 spells CASRVAASTDTQYF. For the CDR3, the DNA is TGTGCCAGCAGGGTAGCGGCTAGCACAGATACGCAGTATTTT.

V and J are TRBV18 and TRBJ2-2; a possible D gene is TRBD1 (6 bases). The germline gives CDR1 KGHSH, CDR2 LQKENI. The CDR3 totals 14 residues. Trimming removed 6 bases at V and 0 bases at J, with 8 bases between. The CDR3 sequence is CASSDRTNTGELFF. The DNA for the CDR3 is TGTGCCAGCTCGGACAGAACGAACACCGGGGAGCTGTTTTTT.

This sequence joins TRBV15 and TRBJ2-1; 7 bases are a match to TRBD1. Trimming cost V 5 bases and J 4 bases; bases outside gene matches: 5. The CDR3 spans 14 residues. From germline, CDR1 is LNHNV and CDR2 YYDKDF (reference sequence). CDR3 coding DNA: TGTGCCACCAGCGGGGACAGCAAATACAATGAGCAGTTCTTC. This translates into CATSGDSKYNEQFF.

V is TRBV11-2 and J is TRBJ2-1; 7 bases are a match to TRBD2. Germline CDR1 SGHAT, CDR2 FQNNGV. The CDR3 spans 18 residues. The V gene end was trimmed by 1 base and the J gene end by 2 bases; junction bases not matched to a gene: 11. This CDR3 is CASSLAQPSGSTYNEQFF. The DNA for the CDR3 is TGTGCCAGCAGCTTAGCCCAACCTAGCGGATCTACCTACAATGAGCAGTTCTTC.

This chain links TRBV4-1 with TRBJ1-4, with D possibly being TRBD1 (5 bases). The ends were cut back, 1 base at V and 3 bases at J, with 15 bases in the middle. CDR1 is MGHRA and CDR2 is YSYEKL in the germline V gene. There are 17 residues in the CDR3. CDR3 amino acids: CASSQGTGGRANEKLFF. CDR3 coding DNA: TGCGCCAGCAGCCAAGGAACGGGGGGAAGAGCTAATGAAAAACTGTTTTTT.

The chain recombines TRBV19 with TRBJ2-7, with 9 bases matching TRBD1. V lost 4 bases to trimming and J lost 6 bases; unmatched junction nucleotides: 10. Looked up from germline, CDR1 is LNHDA and CDR2 is SQIVND (reference sequence). The CDR3 consists of 15 residues. The CDR3 DNA sequence: TGTGCCAGTAGTAGACGGACAGGGGCCCCCTCCGAGCAGTACTTC. It encodes CASSRRTGAPSEQYF.

The chain uses TRBV30 and TRBJ1-6; the D is unclear. The CDR3 sequence is 17 residues long. Trimming stripped 0 bases from V and 9 bases from J, with 21 bases between. CDR1 and CDR2 (germline): GTSNPN, SVGIG (reference sequence). CDR3 sequence: CAWSVLGTVVGPSPLHF. The CDR3 bases are TGTGCCTGGAGTGTACTCGGAACAGTAGTTGGCCCTTCACCCCTCCACTTT.

The chain has TRBV6-6 and TRBJ1-6, with TRBD1 matching 8 bases. Germline assignment: CDR1 MNHNY and CDR2 SVGAGI (reference sequence). The CDR3 is 12 residues long. V lost 11 bases to trimming and J lost 6 bases; unmatched junction nucleotides: 3. CDR3 amino acids: CASRGLNSPLHF. The CDR3 bases are TGTGCCTCCAGGGGGCTTAATTCACCCCTCCACTTT.

The rearrangement joins TRBV20-1 to TRBJ2-7; a possible D gene is TRBD2 (5 bases). The germline gives CDR1 DFQATT, CDR2 SNEGSKA (reference sequence). The CDR3 covers 11 residues. V lost 7 bases and J 2 bases, leaving 9 bases between the germline ends. The CDR3 nucleotides are TGCAGTGGGACTTCTACCTACGAGCAGTACTTC. Its translation is CSGTSTYEQYF.

This chain uses TRBV5-1 with TRBJ1-1, with TRBD1 identical over 7 bases. Per germline, CDR1 SGHRS and CDR2 YFSETQ. CDR3 length: 17 residues. The V segment lost 7 bases and the J segment 4 bases; nucleotides outside the gene matches: 19. The CDR3 coding sequence is TGCGCCAGCGGCCGTGAAGGGGGCGCAGCTTTTGGCACTGAAGCTTTCTTT. The encoded protein is CASGREGGAAFGTEAFF.

CDR3 residues: CASRLERSTGTGVWARQPQHF. In DNA, the CDR3 is TGTGCAAGTCGCTTAGAGAGAAGTACCGGGACAGGGGTTTGGGCACGTCAGCCCCAGCATTTT. The chain is built from TRBV12-2 and TRBJ1-5; the D segment call TRBD1 is taken from the table without a DNA check. TRBV12-2 is a listed pseudogene. This CDR3 has 21 amino acids.

The rearrangement links TRBV7-8 to TRBJ2-7; D is possibly TRBD1 (6 bases). This CDR3 region has 13 residues. Trimming took off 5 bases at V and 6 bases at J, with 14 bases between the two ends. Per germline, CDR1 SGHVS and CDR2 FQNEAQ. CDR3 residues: CASSQRQVFEQYF. As DNA, the CDR3 is TGTGCCAGCAGCCAACGACAGGTCTTCGAGCAGTACTTC.

This clone has just a few counts. The chain combines TRBV30 with TRBJ2-7; tentative D call: TRBD2 (6 bases). V was pared by 2 bases and J by 0 bases, with 11 bases between. Germline CDR1 is GTSNPN and CDR2 is SVGIG (reference sequence). There are 14 residues in the CDR3. Written as DNA, the CDR3 is TGTGCCTGGAGTCTTACGGGGGACTCCTACGAGCAGTACTTC. Its translation: CAWSLTGDSYEQYF.

The chain is built from TRBV7-2 and TRBJ1-5, with a weak D call TRBD1 (5 bases). V dropped 3 bases and J dropped 6 bases, with 6 bases sitting between them. CDR3 size: 12 residues. Germline V gives CDR1 SGHTA, CDR2 FQGNSA. The CDR3 spells CASSFGGQPQHF. CDR3 in DNA: TGTGCCAGCAGCTTCGGGGGTCAGCCCCAGCATTTT.

The count of this clone is one. This sequence joins TRBV20-1 and TRBJ2-7; maybe TRBD2 (6 bases). This CDR3 spans 15 amino acids. Trimming stripped 3 bases from V and 2 bases from J, with 17 bases between. The germline V gene has CDR1 DFQATT and CDR2 SNEGSKA (reference sequence). The CDR3 DNA follows: TGCAGTGCTAGTAAGTTCGGGGGATGGACCTACGAGCAGTACTTC. As protein: CSASKFGGWTYEQYF.

The chain joins TRBV2 to TRBJ1-2; TRBD1 might be the D (5 bases). Germline values: CDR1 SNHLY, CDR2 FYNNEI. The V gene lost 6 bases and the J gene lost 3 bases, with 8 bases spanning the gap. The CDR3 has 12 residues. The CDR3 loop reads CASRGGYYGYTF. CDR3 nucleotide sequence: TGTGCCAGCAGGGGGGGGTACTATGGCTACACCTTC. Full variable domain (outside the CDR3, taken from reference TRBV2 and TRBJ1-2): EPEVTQTPSHQVTQMGQEVILRCVPISNHLYFYWYRQILGQKVEFLVSFYNNEISEKSEIFDDQFSVERPDGSNFTLKIRSTKLEDSAMYFCASRGGYYGYTFGSGTRLTVV.

CDR3 amino acids: CASTLRGPPQHF. The CDR3 DNA is TGTGCCAGTACCCTCAGGGGACCGCCCCAGCATTTT. The V call is TRBV19, the J call TRBJ1-5, with a possible D match to TRBD1 (6 bases). The CDR3 length is 12 residues. Germline V gives CDR1 LNHDA, CDR2 SQIVND (reference sequence). Trimming stripped 7 bases from V and 9 bases from J, with 13 bases between. Full variable domain (remainder filled in from reference TRBV19 and TRBJ1-5): DGGITQSPKYLFRKEGQNVTLSCEQNLNHDAMYWYRQDPGQGLRLIYYSQIVNDFQKGDIAEGYSVSREKKESFPLTVTSAQKNPTAFYLCASTLRGPPQHFGDGTRLSIL.

The chain carries TRBV1 and TRBJ2-5; the table gives TRBD2 as D, unverified against the DNA. TRBV1 is a pseudogene segment. CDR3 length: 17 amino acids. CDR3 sequence: CTSSQKTQRLDRETQYF. As DNA, the CDR3 is TGCACCAGCAGCCAGAAAACCCAACGACTAGATCGAGAGACCCAGTACTTC.

The CDR3: CAWSVPADGYTF. CDR3 sequence (DNA): TGTGCCTGGAGTGTACCAGCGGACGGCTACACCTTC. This rearrangement joins TRBV30 to TRBJ1-2; D is undetermined. This CDR3 has 12 residues. CDR1 is GTSNPN and CDR2 is SVGIG in the germline V gene (reference sequence). Trimming left V 0 bases short and J 8 bases short, with 10 bases between.

This clone was seen once. This chain uses TRBV6-5 with TRBJ2-7; 12 nucleotides match TRBD2. Germline V gene sequence: CDR1 MNHEY, CDR2 SVGAGI. The CDR3 is made up of 15 amino acids. With 6 bases clipped from V and 2 bases from J, the junction kept 5 bases outside the gene matches. The CDR3 DNA sequence: TGTGCCAGCAGCCTATCTAGCGGGAGGGCCTACGAGCAGTACTTC. Translation gives CASSLSSGRAYEQYF.

The chain combines TRBV19 with TRBJ1-1; 9 bases align to TRBD1. The germline V gene encodes CDR1 LNHDA and CDR2 SQIVND (reference sequence). V gave up 3 bases and J gave up 1 base; unmatched junction bases: 9. The CDR3 runs to 17 residues. The CDR3 sequence: CASSIFRDRARNTEAFF. The CDR3 DNA is TGTGCCAGTAGTATTTTCCGGGACAGGGCACGGAACACTGAAGCTTTCTTT.

V and J are TRBV5-6 and TRBJ1-2, with a weak D call TRBD1 (5 bases). Germline CDR1 and CDR2: SGHDT and YYEEEE. CDR3 length: 11 residues. Trimming removed 0 bases from V and 9 bases from J, with 6 bases in between. In DNA, the CDR3 is TGTGCCAGCAGCTTGGGGGGCCGCTACACCTTC. This gives the protein CASSLGGRYTF.

V and J are TRBV3-1 (or the pseudogene TRBV3-2) and TRBJ1-3, with D perhaps TRBD1 (6 bases). In germline, CDR1 is LGHDT, CDR2 YNNKEL (reference sequence). V was shortened by 4 bases and J by 0 bases, with 19 bases between the two germline ends. There are 18 residues in the CDR3. The CDR3 DNA reads TGTGCCAGCAGCCCCTGGGACACAGATTCGAGCTCTGGAAACACCATATATTTT. It translates to CASSPWDTDSSSGNTIYF.